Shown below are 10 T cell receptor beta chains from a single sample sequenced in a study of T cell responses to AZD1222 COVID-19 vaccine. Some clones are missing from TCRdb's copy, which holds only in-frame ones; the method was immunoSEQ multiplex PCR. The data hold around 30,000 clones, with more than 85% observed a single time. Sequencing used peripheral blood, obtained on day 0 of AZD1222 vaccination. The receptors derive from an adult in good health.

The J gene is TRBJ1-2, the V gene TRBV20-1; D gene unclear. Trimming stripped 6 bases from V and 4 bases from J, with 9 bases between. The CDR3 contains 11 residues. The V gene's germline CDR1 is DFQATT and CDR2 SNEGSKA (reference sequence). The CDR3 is CSAARLYGYTF. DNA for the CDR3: TGCAGTGCGGCCAGGCTCTATGGCTACACCTTC.

The CDR3 coding sequence is TGTGCCATCGGAACGACAGGGGTTTATGGCTACACCTTC. Translation: CAIGTTGVYGYTF. The V call is TRBV10-3, the J call TRBJ1-2; 8 bases match TRBD1. The V gene end was trimmed by 8 bases and the J gene end by 5 bases; junction bases not matched to a gene: 7. The germline V gene has CDR1 ENHRY and CDR2 SYGVKD. The CDR3 extends over 13 amino acids.

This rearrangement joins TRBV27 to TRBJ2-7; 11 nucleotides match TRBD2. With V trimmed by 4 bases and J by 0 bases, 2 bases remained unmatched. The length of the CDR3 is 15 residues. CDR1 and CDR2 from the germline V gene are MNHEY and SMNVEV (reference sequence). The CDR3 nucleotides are TGTGCCAGCAGTTCTAGCGGGAGGAGCTCCTACGAGCAGTACTTC. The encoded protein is CASSSSGRSSYEQYF.

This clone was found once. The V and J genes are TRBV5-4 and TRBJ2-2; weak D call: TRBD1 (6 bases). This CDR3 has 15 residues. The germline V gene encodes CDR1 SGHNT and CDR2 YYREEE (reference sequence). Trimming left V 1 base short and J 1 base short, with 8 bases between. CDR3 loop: CASSLNRENTGELFF. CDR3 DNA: TGTGCCAGCAGCTTGAACAGGGAGAACACCGGGGAGCTGTTTTTT.

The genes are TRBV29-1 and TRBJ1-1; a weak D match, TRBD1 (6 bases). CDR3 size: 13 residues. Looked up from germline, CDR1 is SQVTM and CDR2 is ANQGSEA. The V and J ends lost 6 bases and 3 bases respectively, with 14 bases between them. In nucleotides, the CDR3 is TGCAGCGTCACACAGGGTGGCCACACTGAAGCTTTCTTT. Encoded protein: CSVTQGGHTEAFF.

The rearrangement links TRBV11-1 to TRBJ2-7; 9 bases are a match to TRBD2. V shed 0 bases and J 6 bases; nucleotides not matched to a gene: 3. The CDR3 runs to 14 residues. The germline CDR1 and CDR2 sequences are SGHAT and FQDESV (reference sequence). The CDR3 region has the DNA TGTGCCAGCAGCTTAGCGAAGGGACTAGCCGAGCAGTACTTC. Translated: CASSLAKGLAEQYF.

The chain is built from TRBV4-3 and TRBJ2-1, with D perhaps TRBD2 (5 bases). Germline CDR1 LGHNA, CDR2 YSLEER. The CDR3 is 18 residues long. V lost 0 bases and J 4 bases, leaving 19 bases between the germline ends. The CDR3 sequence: CASSQDKLRASSYNEQFF. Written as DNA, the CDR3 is TGCGCCAGCAGCCAAGATAAACTAAGGGCTAGCAGTTACAATGAGCAGTTCTTC.

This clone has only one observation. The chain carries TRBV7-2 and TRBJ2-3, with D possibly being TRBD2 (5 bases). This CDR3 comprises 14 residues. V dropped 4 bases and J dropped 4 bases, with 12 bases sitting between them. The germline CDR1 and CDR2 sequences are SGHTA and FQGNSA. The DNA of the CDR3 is TGTGCCAGCAGCTCGGGATTTAATGCAGATACGCAGTATTTT. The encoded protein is CASSSGFNADTQYF.

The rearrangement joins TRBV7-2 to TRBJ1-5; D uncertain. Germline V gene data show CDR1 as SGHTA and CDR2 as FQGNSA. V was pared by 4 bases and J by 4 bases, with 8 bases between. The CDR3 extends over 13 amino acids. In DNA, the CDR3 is TGTGCCAGCAGCTCCCGAGGGAATCAGCCCCAGCATTTT. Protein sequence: CASSSRGNQPQHF.

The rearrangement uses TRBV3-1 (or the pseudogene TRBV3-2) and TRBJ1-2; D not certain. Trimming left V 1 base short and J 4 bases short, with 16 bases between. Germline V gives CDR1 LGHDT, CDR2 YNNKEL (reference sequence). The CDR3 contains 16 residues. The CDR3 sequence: CASSQVTSRTAYGYTF. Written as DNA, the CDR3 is TGTGCCAGCAGCCAAGTGACCTCCCGGACGGCCTATGGCTACACCTTC.